This T cell receptor (beta chain) was captured in a study of cytomegalovirus exposure and HLA in healthy donors. Study as a whole: Genotyping showed around 80% of almost 400 donors falling in the Caucasian-associated ancestry cluster.

With respect to this clone: As yet, its antigen is unknown.

Amplification used 60 Vbeta primers and 13 Jbeta primers. Per the original methods: Unique TCR beta chains totaled approximately 83 million in a later count, with approximately 11 million of them shared. Generated by immunoSEQ multiplex PCR, the TCRdb table keeps only in-frame clones and is missing some. V and J calls and clone size follow that table, whereas D and trimming were derived from the DNA. The data show almost 95,000 clones, approximately 71% seen once. V gave up 6 bases and J gave up 10 bases, with 28 bases separating them. Germline V CDR1 and CDR2: LGHNA, YSLEER. CDR3 length: 18 residues. Study conclusions and caveats: Accurate predictions that matched the HLA-A and HLA-B alleles of most subjects were reportedly made from TCR beta sequences. In vitro data verified a few CMV-associated chains as specific for CMV antigens.

This chain joins TRBV4-3 and TRBJ1-6; D is unclear. Sequenced: PBMCs. This receptor was obtained from a man in his fifties in good health and CMV-seronegative. The CDR3: CASRLSASTANTGSPLHF. CDR3 in DNA: TGCGCCAGCAGACTTTCTGCCTCGACTGCTAATACGGGATCACCCCTCCACTTT.